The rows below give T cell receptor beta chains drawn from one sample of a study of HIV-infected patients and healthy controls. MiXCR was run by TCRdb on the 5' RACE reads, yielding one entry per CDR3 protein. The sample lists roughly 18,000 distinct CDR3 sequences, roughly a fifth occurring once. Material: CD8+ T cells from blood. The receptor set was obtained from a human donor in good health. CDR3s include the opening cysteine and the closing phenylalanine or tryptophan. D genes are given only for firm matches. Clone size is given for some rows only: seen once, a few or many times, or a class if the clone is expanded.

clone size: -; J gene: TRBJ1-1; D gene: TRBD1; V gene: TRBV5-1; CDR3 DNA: TGCGCCAGCAGCTCCACAGGGGGTGGACCGAACACTGAAGCTTTCTTT; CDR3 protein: CASSSTGGGPNTEAFF
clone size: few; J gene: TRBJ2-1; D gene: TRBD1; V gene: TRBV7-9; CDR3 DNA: TGTGCCAGCAGCTTACGGGCAGGGGGCGCTGAGCAGTTCTTC; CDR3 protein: CASSLRAGGAEQFF
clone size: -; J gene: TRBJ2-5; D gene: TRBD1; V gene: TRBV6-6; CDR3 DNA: TGTGCCAGCAGGGCCGGGACAGGGGAGAAGACCCAGTACTTC; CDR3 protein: CASRAGTGEKTQYF
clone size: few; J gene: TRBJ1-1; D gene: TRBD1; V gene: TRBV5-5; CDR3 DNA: TGTGCCAGCAGGAAAACACCGGGACAGGGATTGGATGAAGCTTTCTTT; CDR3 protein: CASRKTPGQGLDEAFF
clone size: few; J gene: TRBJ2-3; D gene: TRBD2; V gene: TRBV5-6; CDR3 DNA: TGTGCCAGCAGCTTGGGGTGGACTAGCACCACAGATACGCAGTATTTT; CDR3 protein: CASSLGWTSTTDTQYF
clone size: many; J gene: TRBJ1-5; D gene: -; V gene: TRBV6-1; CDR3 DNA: TGTGCCAGCAGTGAATTTCCCGGTAGCAATCAGCCCCAGCATTTT; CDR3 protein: CASSEFPGSNQPQHF
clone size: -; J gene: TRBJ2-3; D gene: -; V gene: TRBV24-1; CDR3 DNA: TGTGCCACCAGTGATTCCCCCCAGAGCTGGACAGATACGCAGTATTTT; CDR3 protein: CATSDSPQSWTDTQYF
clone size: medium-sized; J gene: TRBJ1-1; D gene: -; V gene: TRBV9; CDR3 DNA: TGTGCCAGCAGCGTAGTTGCAGGGGCGAACACTGAAGCTTTCTTT; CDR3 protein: CASSVVAGANTEAFF
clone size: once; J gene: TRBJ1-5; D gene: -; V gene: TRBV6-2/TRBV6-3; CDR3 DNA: TGTGCCAGCAGGGGACTGCCGAATCAGCCCCAGCATTTT; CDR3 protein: CASRGLPNQPQHF
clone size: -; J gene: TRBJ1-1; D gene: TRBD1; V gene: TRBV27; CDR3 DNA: TGTGCCAGCATCCCTTTCCAGGGGGAAGAGCTAGGGGTGGCTTTCTTT; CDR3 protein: CASIPFQGEELGVAFF
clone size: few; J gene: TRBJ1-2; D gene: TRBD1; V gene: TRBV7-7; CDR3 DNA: TGTGCTAGCAGCCCTGGGACAGGCGCCTCCTATGGCTACACCTTC; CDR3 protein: CASSPGTGASYGYTF
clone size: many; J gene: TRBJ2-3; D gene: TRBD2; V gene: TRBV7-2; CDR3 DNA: TGTGCCAGCAGCTTAGAAGGAGCGGGGGTGCCGAGCACAGATACGCAGTATTTT; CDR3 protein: CASSLEGAGVPSTDTQYF
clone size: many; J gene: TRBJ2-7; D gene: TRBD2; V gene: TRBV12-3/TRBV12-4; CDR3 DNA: TGTGCCAGCAGTTTTTTTCTAGCGGGCTACGAGCAGTACTTC; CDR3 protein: CASSFFLAGYEQYF
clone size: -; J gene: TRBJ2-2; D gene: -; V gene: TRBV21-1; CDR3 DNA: TGTGCCAGCAGCAAAGGGGGACAGGGTTACCCCGGGGAGCTGTTTTTT; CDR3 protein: CASSKGGQGYPGELFF
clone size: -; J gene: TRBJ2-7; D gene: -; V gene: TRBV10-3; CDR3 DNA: TGTGCCATCAGTGGGGCCTACGAGCAGTACTTC; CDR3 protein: CAISGAYEQYF
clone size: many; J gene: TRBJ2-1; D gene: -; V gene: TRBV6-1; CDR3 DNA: TGTGCCAGCAGTGAATACGGGGGATCTAACAATGAGCAGTTCTTC; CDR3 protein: CASSEYGGSNNEQFF
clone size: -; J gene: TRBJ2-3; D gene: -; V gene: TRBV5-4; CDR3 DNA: TGTGCCAGCAGCGGGGGACTGGAGGGAGATACGCAGTATTTT; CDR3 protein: CASSGGLEGDTQYF
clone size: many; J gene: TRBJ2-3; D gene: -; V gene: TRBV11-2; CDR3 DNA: TGTGCCAGCAGCTTAGTATTGGCTAGCGTACGCACAGATACGCAGTATTTT; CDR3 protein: CASSLVLASVRTDTQYF
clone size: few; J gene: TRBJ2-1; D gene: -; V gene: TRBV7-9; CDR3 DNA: TGTGCCAGCAGCCCAGGAGAAGTCCCATCCAATGAGCAGTTCTTC; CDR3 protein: CASSPGEVPSNEQFF
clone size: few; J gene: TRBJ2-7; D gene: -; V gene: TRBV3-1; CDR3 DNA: TGTGCCAGCAGCACTGGGCCGTCGGGCGAGCAGTACTTC; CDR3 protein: CASSTGPSGEQYF
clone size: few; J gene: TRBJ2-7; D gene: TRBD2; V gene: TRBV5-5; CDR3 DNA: TGTGCCAGCAGCTTTTTAGCGGGAGCCTACGAGCAGTACTTC; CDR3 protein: CASSFLAGAYEQYF
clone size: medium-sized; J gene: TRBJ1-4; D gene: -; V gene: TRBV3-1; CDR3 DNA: TGTGCCAGCAGGGGGGGAGTACTTGCAACTAATGAAAAACTGTTTTTT; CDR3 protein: CASRGGVLATNEKLFF
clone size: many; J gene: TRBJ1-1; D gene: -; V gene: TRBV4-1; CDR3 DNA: TGCGCCAGCAGCCAAGGATTCCAGGGAGGCACTGAAGCTTTCTTT; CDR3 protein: CASSQGFQGGTEAFF
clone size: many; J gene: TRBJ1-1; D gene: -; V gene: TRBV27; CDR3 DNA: TGTGCCAGCAGTCTGGGGGGGCCGAACACTGAAGCTTTCTTT; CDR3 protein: CASSLGGPNTEAFF
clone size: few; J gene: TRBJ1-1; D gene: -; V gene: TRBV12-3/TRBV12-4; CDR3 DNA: TGTGCCAGCAGTTTAACCGGGGTAATCCTCATGAACACTGAAGCTTTCTTT; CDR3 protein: CASSLTGVILMNTEAFF
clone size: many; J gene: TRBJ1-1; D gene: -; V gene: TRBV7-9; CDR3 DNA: TGTGCCAGCAGCTTAGAACTGGGGTTGGGTGAAGCTTTCTTT; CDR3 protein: CASSLELGLGEAFF
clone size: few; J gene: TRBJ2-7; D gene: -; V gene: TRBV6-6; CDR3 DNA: TGTGCCAGCAGTTACTCGAGTTCCTACGAGCAGTACTTC; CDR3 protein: CASSYSSSYEQYF
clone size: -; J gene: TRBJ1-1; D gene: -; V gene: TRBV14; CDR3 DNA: TGTGCCAGCAGCCAAGTTGGCACGGGCGTAGCTGAAGCTTTCTTT; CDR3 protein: CASSQVGTGVAEAFF
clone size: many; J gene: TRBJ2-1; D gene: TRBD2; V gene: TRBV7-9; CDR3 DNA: TGTGCCAGCAGCTTAGCTTCGGGGACTAGCGGGTTTACCTCCTACAATGAGCAGTTCTTC; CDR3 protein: CASSLASGTSGFTSYNEQFF
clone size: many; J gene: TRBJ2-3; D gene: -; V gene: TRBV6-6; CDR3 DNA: TGTGCCAGCAGTTTTCCCGGGGACGTGGGAGATACGCAGTATTTT; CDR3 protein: CASSFPGDVGDTQYF
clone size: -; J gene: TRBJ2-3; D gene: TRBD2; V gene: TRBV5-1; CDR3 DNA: TGCGCCAGCAGCTTGGGACTAGCGGACTCCCCGGTCACGCAGTATTTT; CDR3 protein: CASSLGLADSPVTQYF
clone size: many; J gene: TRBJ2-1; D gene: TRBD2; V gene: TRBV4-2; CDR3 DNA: TGTGCCAGCAGCCAAATAGCGGGGGGCAACAATGAGCAGTTCTTC; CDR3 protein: CASSQIAGGNNEQFF
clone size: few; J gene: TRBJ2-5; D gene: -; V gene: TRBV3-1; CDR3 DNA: TGTGCCAGCAGCCAAGGGCAAGAGACCCAGTACTTC; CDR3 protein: CASSQGQETQYF
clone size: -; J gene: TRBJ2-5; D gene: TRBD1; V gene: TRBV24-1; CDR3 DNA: TGTGCCACCAGTCCAAACGCTGACAGGGCAGAGACCCAGTACTTC; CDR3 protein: CATSPNADRAETQYF
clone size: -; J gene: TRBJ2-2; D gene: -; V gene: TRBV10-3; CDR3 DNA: TGTGCCATCAGGGCAGTCGTGATGGACACCGGGGAGCTGTTTTTT; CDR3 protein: CAIRAVVMDTGELFF
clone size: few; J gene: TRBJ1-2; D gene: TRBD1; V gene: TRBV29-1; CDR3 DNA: TGCAGCGGTATGATTAGGGGGCACAGTGGCTACACCTTC; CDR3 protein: CSGMIRGHSGYTF
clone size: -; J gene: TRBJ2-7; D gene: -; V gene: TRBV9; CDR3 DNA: TGTGCCAGCAGCGTGGCCCGGGACACCGCTTCGAACGAGCAGTACTTC; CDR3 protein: CASSVARDTASNEQYF
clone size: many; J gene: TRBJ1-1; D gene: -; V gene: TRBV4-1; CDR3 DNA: TGCGCCAGCAGCCCCCAGGGGCCAAACACTGAAGCTTTCTTT; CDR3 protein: CASSPQGPNTEAFF
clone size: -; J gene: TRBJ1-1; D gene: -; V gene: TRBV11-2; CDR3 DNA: TGTGCCAGCAGCTATGGGCGTGAAGCTTTCTTT; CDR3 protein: CASSYGREAFF
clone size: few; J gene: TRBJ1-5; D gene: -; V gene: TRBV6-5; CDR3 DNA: TGTGCCAGCAGGGATTTTCCCAATCAGCCCCAGCATTTT; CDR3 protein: CASRDFPNQPQHF
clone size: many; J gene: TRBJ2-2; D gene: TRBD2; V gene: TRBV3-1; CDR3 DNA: TGTGCCAGCAGCCAAGAACGGTTCCTAGCGGGAGGGAACACCGGGGAGCTGTTTTTT; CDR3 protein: CASSQERFLAGGNTGELFF
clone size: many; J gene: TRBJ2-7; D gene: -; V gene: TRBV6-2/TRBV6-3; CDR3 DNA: TGTGCCAGCAGTTACTCGGGCTACCCCTCCTACGAGCAGTACTTC; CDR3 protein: CASSYSGYPSYEQYF
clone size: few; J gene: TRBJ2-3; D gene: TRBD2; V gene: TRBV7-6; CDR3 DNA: TGTGCCAGCAGCTTAGAGTTCGCTAGCGGGAGTTCAGATACGCAGTATTTT; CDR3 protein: CASSLEFASGSSDTQYF
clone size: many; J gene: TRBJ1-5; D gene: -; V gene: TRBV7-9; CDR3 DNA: TGTGCCACGAGGGAGTTGAGCAATCAGCCCCAGCATTTT; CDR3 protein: CATRELSNQPQHF
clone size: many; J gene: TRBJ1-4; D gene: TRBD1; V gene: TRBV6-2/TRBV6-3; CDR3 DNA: TGTGCCAGCAGCCCGGGACAGGAAAATGAAAAACTGTTTTTT; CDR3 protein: CASSPGQENEKLFF
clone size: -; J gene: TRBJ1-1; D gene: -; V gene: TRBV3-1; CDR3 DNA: TGTGCCAGCTGCCTGGGCCAGAACACTGAAGCTTTCTTT; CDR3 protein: CASCLGQNTEAFF
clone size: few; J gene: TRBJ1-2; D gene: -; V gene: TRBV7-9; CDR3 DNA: TGTGCCAGCAGCTCCCCGCGCGAGACAGCCTATGGCTACACCTTC; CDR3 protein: CASSSPRETAYGYTF
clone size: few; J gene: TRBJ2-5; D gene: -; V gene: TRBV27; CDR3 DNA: TGTGCCAGCAGTTTGGGAGGATGGCAAGAGACCCAGTACTTC; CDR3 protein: CASSLGGWQETQYF
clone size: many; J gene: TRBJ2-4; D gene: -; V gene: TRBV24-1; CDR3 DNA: TGTGCCACCAGTGACCCCCTCATGCGAAACATTCAGTACTTC; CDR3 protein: CATSDPLMRNIQYF
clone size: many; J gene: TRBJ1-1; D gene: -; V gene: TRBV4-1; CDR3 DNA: TGCGCCAGCAGCCCGACAGGTTCCACTGAAGCTTTCTTT; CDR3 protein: CASSPTGSTEAFF
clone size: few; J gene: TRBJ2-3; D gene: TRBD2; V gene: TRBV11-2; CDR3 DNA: TGTGCCAGCAGCTTAGGACCTATTAGCGGGAGGGCCCGAGATACGCAGTATTTT; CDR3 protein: CASSLGPISGRARDTQYF
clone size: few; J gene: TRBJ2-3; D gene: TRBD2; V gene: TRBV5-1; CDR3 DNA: TGCGCCAGCAGCTGGACTAGCGGGGCCACAGATACGCAGTATTTT; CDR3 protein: CASSWTSGATDTQYF
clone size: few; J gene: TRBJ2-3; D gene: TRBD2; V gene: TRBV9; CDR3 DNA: TGTGCCAGCAGCGGAGGGGCTCATAAGGCGGGGGACCCGACAGATACGCAGTATTTT; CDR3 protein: CASSGGAHKAGDPTDTQYF
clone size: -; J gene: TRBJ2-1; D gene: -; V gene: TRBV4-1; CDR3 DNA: TGCGCCAGCAGCCAGGGAGCGGCGGGGGCCGGAATGAATGAGCAGTTCTTC; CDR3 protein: CASSQGAAGAGMNEQFF
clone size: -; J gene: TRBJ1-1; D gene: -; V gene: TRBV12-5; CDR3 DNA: TGTGCTAGTGGCTACAGGGCGTACACTGAAGCTTTCTTT; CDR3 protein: CASGYRAYTEAFF
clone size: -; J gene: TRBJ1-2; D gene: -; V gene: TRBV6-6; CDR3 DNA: TGTGCCAGCAGTTATACAGCTAACTATGGCTACACCTTC; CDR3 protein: CASSYTANYGYTF